The 19 T cell receptor beta chains below all came from one sample that was sequenced in a study of OX40 agonist ivuxolimab in advanced cancers. The protocol was immunoSEQ multiplex PCR, while the TCRdb copy is restricted to in-frame clones and leaves out a portion. The repertoire includes under 85,000 clones, around 88% of them detected once, and around 0.56% sits in the top ten. The material sequenced was CD4+ or CD8+ T cells sorted from blood, taken in a trial of the OX40 agonist ivuxolimab. These receptors were collected from an adult with an advanced solid tumor such as melanoma, head and neck, liver or kidney cancer.

V usage is TRBV28 and J usage is TRBJ1-5; no clear D. This CDR3 is 12 amino acids long. Per germline, CDR1 MDHEN and CDR2 SYDVKM. Deletions cut 8 bases from V and 5 bases from J, with 10 bases between. The CDR3 nucleotides are TGTGCCAGCGCCGAAAGGGATCAGCCCCAGCATTTT. This encodes CASAERDQPQHF.

The V call is TRBV27, the J call TRBJ1-6; TRBD1 might be the D (5 bases). The CDR3 runs 16 residues. V dropped 6 bases and J dropped 6 bases, with 18 bases sitting between them. Germline V CDR1 and CDR2: MNHEY, SMNVEV (reference sequence). The CDR3 DNA reads TGTGCCAGCAGCTCCCTCCGGGCGGGGGTTAATTCACCCCTCCACTTT. It encodes CASSSLRAGVNSPLHF.

CDR3 bases: TGTGCCAGCAGGCTTCTCCTAGCGGACTACTACAATGAGCAGTTCTTC. Translated, it gives CASRLLLADYYNEQFF. The rearrangement links TRBV5-5 to TRBJ2-1; 7 bases are a match to TRBD2. Germline V CDR1 and CDR2: SGHKS, YYEKEE (reference sequence). CDR3 length: 16 residues. The V segment lost 5 bases and the J segment 3 bases; nucleotides outside the gene matches: 11. Full variable domain (rest looked up from reference TRBV5-5 and TRBJ2-1): DAGVTQSPTHLIKTRGQQVTLRCSPISGHKSVSWYQQVLGQGPQFIFQYYEKEERGRGNFPDRFSARQFPNYSSELNVNALLLGDSALYLCASRLLLADYYNEQFFGPGTRLTVL.

This clone turned up a few times. V is TRBV5-1 and J is TRBJ1-6; the D is unclear. Per the germline V gene, CDR1 is SGHRS and CDR2 is YFSETQ. V lost 0 bases to trimming and J lost 9 bases, with 7 bases between them. The CDR3 contains 13 residues. The CDR3 reads CASSLAGISPLHF. The CDR3 nucleotides read TGCGCCAGCAGCTTGGCGGGGATTTCACCCCTCCACTTT. Combining the CDR3 with reference TRBV5-1 and TRBJ1-6 gives the whole variable domain KAGVTQTPRYLIKTRGQQVTLSCSPISGHRSVSWYQQTPGQGLQFLFEYFSETQRNKGNFPGRFSGRQFSNSRSEMNVSTLELGDSALYLCASSLAGISPLHFGNGTRLTVT.

This clone was seen just once. This chain uses TRBV7-8 with TRBJ2-3; a possible D gene is TRBD1 (5 bases). The ends were cut back, 4 bases at V and 3 bases at J, with 8 bases in the middle. Germline assignment: CDR1 SGHVS and CDR2 FQNEAQ. The CDR3 spans 13 residues. The CDR3 coding sequence is TGTGCCAGCAGCTCCGCAGGGACAGATACGCAGTATTTT. This codes for CASSSAGTDTQYF.

The chain joins TRBV2 to TRBJ1-1; D gene uncertain. There are 13 residues in the CDR3. Germline-derived CDR1 and CDR2 are SNHLY and FYNNEI. V was clipped by 1 base and J by 1 base, with 4 bases between them. In DNA, the CDR3 is TGTGCCAGCAGTGAAGAGGCGAACACTGAAGCTTTCTTT. Protein product: CASSEEANTEAFF. The full variable domain, its missing parts supplied by reference TRBV2 and TRBJ1-1, is EPEVTQTPSHQVTQMGQEVILRCVPISNHLYFYWYRQILGQKVEFLVSFYNNEISEKSEIFDDQFSVERPDGSNFTLKIRSTKLEDSAMYFCASSEEANTEAFFGQGTRLTVV.

This clone was counted once. The chain has TRBV6-5 and TRBJ1-1; possible D gene TRBD1, 5 bases. CDR3 length: 13 residues. The V and J ends lost 2 bases and 8 bases respectively, with 12 bases between them. The germline V gene has CDR1 MNHEY and CDR2 SVGAGI. CDR3 residues: CASSYHGAVEAFF. The CDR3 nucleotides read TGTGCCAGCAGTTACCATGGGGCCGTGGAAGCTTTCTTT.

The chain combines TRBV18 with TRBJ1-4; tentative D call: TRBD1 (6 bases). CDR3 length equals 16 residues. Germline lookup yields CDR1 KGHSH and CDR2 LQKENI. V was shortened by 4 bases and J by 8 bases, with 20 bases between the two germline ends. CDR3 sequence reads: CASSRLLQGGGEKLFF. The DNA of the CDR3 is TGTGCCAGCTCACGTCTGCTACAGGGAGGAGGGGAAAAACTGTTTTTT.

The chain has TRBV7-2 and TRBJ1-2; D perhaps matches TRBD1 (5 bases). Germline V gene data show CDR1 as SGHTA and CDR2 as FQGNSA. Trimming removed 7 bases from V and 10 bases from J, with 25 bases in between. CDR3 length equals 15 residues. This CDR3 is CASTLDSTVDKVYTF. The CDR3 bases are TGTGCCAGCACCCTAGATTCGACAGTAGATAAAGTCTACACCTTC.

This clone was seen only a few times. The V and J genes are TRBV19 and TRBJ1-1, with D perhaps matching TRBD1 (5 bases). The germline V gene has CDR1 LNHDA and CDR2 SQIVND (reference sequence). The V end was cut by 3 bases, the J end by 6 bases, with 11 bases between. The CDR3 spans 13 residues. The chain's CDR3 is CASSIDRGPEAFF. In DNA, the CDR3 is TGTGCCAGTAGTATTGATCGGGGACCTGAAGCTTTCTTT.

This clone was detected only once. The V call is TRBV10-3, the J call TRBJ1-1; weak D call: TRBD1 (5 bases). V lost 9 bases, J lost 1 base, and 12 bases lay in between. CDR3 length: 13 residues. Germline CDR1 is ENHRY and CDR2 is SYGVKD. CDR3 residues: CAIWDFANTEAFF. The CDR3 DNA is TGTGCCATTTGGGACTTCGCGAACACTGAAGCTTTCTTT.

The J gene is TRBJ1-1, the V gene TRBV5-1, with TRBD1 identical over 8 bases. V gave up 4 bases and J gave up 0 bases; unmatched junction bases: 5. The CDR3 is 15 residues long. Looked up from germline, CDR1 is SGHRS and CDR2 is YFSETQ. The CDR3 loop reads CASSPQGALNTEAFF. The CDR3 coding sequence is TGCGCCAGCAGCCCTCAGGGGGCATTGAACACTGAAGCTTTCTTT.

This chain joins TRBV11-3 and TRBJ1-2; 12 bases are a match to TRBD1. The junction had 9 bases not matched to a gene; V was cut back by 3 bases and J by 13 bases. This CDR3 spans 14 amino acids. In germline, CDR1 is SGHNT, CDR2 YENEEA. CDR3 region: CASSLEPGTGGITF. In DNA, the CDR3 is TGTGCCAGCAGCTTGGAACCCGGGACAGGGGGCATCACCTTC.

This sequence joins TRBV28 and TRBJ2-6; 8 bases are a match to TRBD2. Germline CDR1 and CDR2: MDHEN and SYDVKM. The CDR3 covers 17 residues. Trimming cost V 2 bases and J 1 base; bases outside gene matches: 4. Here the CDR3 DNA reads TGTGCCAGCAGTTTACCCACGGGGGGGTCTGGGGCCAACGTCCTGACTTTC. Protein sequence: CASSLPTGGSGANVLTF.

The V gene is TRBV20-1, the J gene TRBJ2-7; unclear D gene. CDR1 and CDR2 (germline): DFQATT, SNEGSKA (reference sequence). CDR3 length equals 11 residues. The CDR3 sequence is CSAGSVWEQYF. In DNA, the CDR3 is TGCAGCGCCGGATCTGTCTGGGAGCAGTACTTC.

J is TRBJ2-1 and V is TRBV29-1; 8 nucleotides line up with TRBD1. The germline gives CDR1 SQVTM, CDR2 ANQGSEA. The CDR3 length is 14 residues. J lost 1 base, V lost 5 bases, and 4 bases had no gene match. CDR3: CSVPGGTSYNEQFF. Here the CDR3 DNA reads TGCAGCGTTCCAGGGGGCACATCCTACAATGAGCAGTTCTTC.

This sequence joins TRBV30 and TRBJ1-1; maybe TRBD1 (6 bases). The CDR3 is 12 residues long. The germline CDR1 and CDR2 sequences are GTSNPN and SVGIG (reference sequence). Trimming removed 1 base at V and 8 bases at J, with 11 bases between. The CDR3 sequence: CAWSAGADEAFF. CDR3 in DNA: TGTGCCTGGAGTGCGGGGGCAGACGAAGCTTTCTTT.

J is TRBJ1-4 and V is TRBV27; no reliable D call. The V and J ends lost 5 bases and 5 bases respectively, with 15 bases between them. The CDR3 totals 15 residues. CDR1 MNHEY and CDR2 SMNVEV come from the germline V gene (reference sequence). CDR3 in amino acids: CASSPVLDRNEKLFF. The CDR3 nucleotides are TGTGCCAGCAGTCCTGTCCTCGATCGGAATGAAAAACTGTTTTTT.

The rearrangement links TRBV19 to TRBJ1-1; D ambiguous. The CDR3 totals 15 residues. Looked up from germline, CDR1 is LNHDA and CDR2 is SQIVND (reference sequence). Trimming removed 1 base at V and 1 base at J, with 10 bases between. The CDR3 coding sequence is TGTGCCAGTAGTATAGGTCGGCAGAAGAACACTGAAGCTTTCTTT. It codes for CASSIGRQKNTEAFF.